Below, 11 T cell receptor beta chains from the same sample are listed, as sequenced in a study of cytomegalovirus exposure and HLA in healthy donors. Primers included in the PCR were 60 Vbeta and 13 Jbeta primers. Assay: immunoSEQ multiplex PCR; the TCRdb copy retains only in-frame clones and omits some. The sample carries 65,000 to 80,000 clones, about 78% recorded once. The sample taken for sequencing was PBMCs. The receptors derive from a woman aged 40 to 50 in good health and CMV-seropositive.

V gene TRBV29-1 combines with J gene TRBJ1-4; a possible D gene is TRBD1 (5 bases). Germline values: CDR1 SQVTM, CDR2 ANQGSEA. This CDR3 has 15 residues. V lost 0 bases, J lost 8 bases, and 16 bases lay in between. CDR3 amino acids: CSVEESRAKGEKLFF. DNA of the CDR3: TGCAGCGTTGAAGAAAGCAGGGCCAAGGGGGAAAAACTGTTTTTT.

This clone was detected only a few times. The gene calls are TRBV11-2 and TRBJ2-7; no clear D gene. V was pared by 5 bases and J by 5 bases, with 7 bases between. Germline values: CDR1 SGHAT, CDR2 FQNNGV. The CDR3 contains 11 residues. CDR3 region: CASSHYHEQYF. The CDR3 DNA follows: TGTGCCAGCAGCCACTATCACGAGCAGTACTTC.

This clone showed up just a few times. The chain joins TRBV5-1 to TRBJ2-3; D may be TRBD1 (5 bases). The CDR3 has 14 amino acids. Germline CDR1 reads SGHRS; CDR2 reads YFSETQ. The V gene lost 2 bases and the J gene lost 1 base, with 8 bases spanning the gap. The CDR3 DNA reads TGCGCCAGCAGCTTTACAGGTCGCACAGATACGCAGTATTTT. Its translation: CASSFTGRTDTQYF.

The rearrangement uses TRBV29-1 and TRBJ1-2; TRBD1 matches at 7 bases. The germline V gene encodes CDR1 SQVTM and CDR2 ANQGSEA. The junction had 11 bases not matched to a gene; V was cut back by 8 bases and J by 8 bases. The CDR3 has 12 residues. The CDR3 sequence is CSTGTVLRGYTF. CDR3 DNA sequence: TGCAGCACAGGGACAGTACTAAGGGGCTACACCTTC.

The chain uses TRBV9 and TRBJ1-5, with D hard to call. Trimming took off 0 bases at V and 1 base at J, with 14 bases between the two ends. Germline CDR1 is SGDLS and CDR2 is YYNGEE. The CDR3 contains 17 residues. The CDR3 sequence: CASSVARFQVSNQPQHF. The CDR3 DNA reads TGTGCCAGCAGCGTAGCTCGATTTCAGGTCAGCAATCAGCCCCAGCATTTT.

This sequence joins TRBV7-3 and TRBJ2-2; TRBD2 agrees at 7 bases. The CDR3 is 17 amino acids. V shed 5 bases and J 2 bases; nucleotides not matched to a gene: 11. In germline, CDR1 is SGHTA, CDR2 FQGTGA. The CDR3 DNA reads as TGTGCCAGCAGCGCCCCCCATGGGGGGGGAAACACCGGGGAGCTGTTTTTT. Its translation is CASSAPHGGGNTGELFF.

V gene TRBV6-1 combines with J gene TRBJ1-6, with D possibly matching TRBD1 (6 bases). This CDR3 spans 13 amino acids. V gave up 6 bases and J gave up 9 bases, with 12 bases separating them. CDR1 and CDR2 (germline): MNHNS, SASEGT. DNA of the CDR3: TGTGCCAGCAGCCTGACAGGTCTTTCACCCCTCCACTTT. Translated: CASSLTGLSPLHF.

This clone has just one count. This sequence joins TRBV4-1 and TRBJ1-4; D not resolved. The CDR3 contains 15 residues. The germline CDR1 and CDR2 sequences are MGHRA and YSYEKL. Trimming removed 1 base from V and 6 bases from J, with 12 bases in between. The CDR3 protein is CASSQGPGYDEKLFF. CDR3 coding DNA: TGCGCCAGCAGCCAAGGTCCGGGGTACGATGAAAAACTGTTTTTT.

The rearrangement links TRBV5-6 to TRBJ1-1; 10 nucleotides match TRBD1. Germline CDR1 SGHDT, CDR2 YYEEEE. The CDR3 extends over 15 amino acids. The V and J ends lost 6 bases and 4 bases, in that order; junction bases with no gene match: 9. CDR3 protein: CASTLRGQGGTEAFF. The CDR3 DNA reads as TGTGCCAGCACCCTTAGAGGACAGGGGGGCACTGAAGCTTTCTTT.

The rearrangement joins TRBV5-4 to TRBJ2-7; 9 bases agree with TRBD2. V gave up 0 bases and J gave up 7 bases; unmatched junction bases: 8. The CDR3 contains 15 residues. The germline gives CDR1 SGHNT, CDR2 YYREEE (reference sequence). CDR3 sequence: CASSLELAGVGEQYF. CDR3 nucleotide sequence: TGTGCCAGCAGCTTGGAGTTAGCGGGGGTGGGTGAGCAGTACTTC. Full variable domain (outside the CDR3, taken from reference TRBV5-4 and TRBJ2-7): ETGVTQSPTHLIKTRGQQVTLRCSSQSGHNTVSWYQQALGQGPQFIFQYYREEENGRGNFPPRFSGLQFPNYSSELNVNALELDDSALYLCASSLELAGVGEQYFGPGTRLTVT.

This clone occurred once. The CDR3 region has the DNA TGTGCCAGCAGCTCCAGGGGGGTCAGCACAGATACGCAGTATTTT. Protein: CASSSRGVSTDTQYF. This chain connects TRBV7-8 to TRBJ2-3, with D possibly matching TRBD1 (7 bases). Germline CDR1 and CDR2: SGHVS and FQNEAQ. The germline V and J ends were trimmed by 4 bases and 0 bases, with 11 bases remaining between them. This CDR3 has 15 residues.